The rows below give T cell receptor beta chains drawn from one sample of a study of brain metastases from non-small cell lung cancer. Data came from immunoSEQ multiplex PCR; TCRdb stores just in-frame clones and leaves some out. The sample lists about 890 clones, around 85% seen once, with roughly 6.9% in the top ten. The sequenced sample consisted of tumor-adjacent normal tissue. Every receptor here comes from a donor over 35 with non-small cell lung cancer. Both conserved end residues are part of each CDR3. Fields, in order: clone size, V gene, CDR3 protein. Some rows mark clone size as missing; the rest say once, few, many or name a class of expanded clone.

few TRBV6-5 CASSQTDYYEQYF
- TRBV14 CASSQDSLPPISGEQFF
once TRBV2 CASSRWGDNLNTEAFF
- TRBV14 CASSPLSYSGGYTF
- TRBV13 CASSFGRLEQFF
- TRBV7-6 CASSPTLGTANTGELFF
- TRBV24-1 CATTGGAGTEAFF
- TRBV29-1 CSVAAHGTAPEAFF
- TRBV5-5 CASTLQRMNTEAFF
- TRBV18 CASSRGDSYNEQFF
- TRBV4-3 CASSQVWAKTDTQYF
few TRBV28 CASSYPTEPIQPQHF
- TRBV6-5 CASIQGYNQPQHF
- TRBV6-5 CASGETAANYGYTF
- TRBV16 CASSQSRGRGEEGSQHF
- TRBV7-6 CASSLRTDSGEQFF
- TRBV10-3 CAISASLDGDTQYF
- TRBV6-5 CASSYNGQQAFF
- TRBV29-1 CSAGTGTSGELFF
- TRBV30 CAWSGQGRTSPLQHF
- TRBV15 CATSRGPAGGGVYGYTF
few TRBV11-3 CASSSGRMGRETQYF
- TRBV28 CASRLPGGNEQYF
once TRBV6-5 CASSYPPSSYEQYF
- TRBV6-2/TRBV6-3 CASSYSSNTVRGEQFF
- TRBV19 CASSAPLGQGGSPLHF
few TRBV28 CASKRTGTYEQYF
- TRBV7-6 CASSLTARTGLDQPQHF
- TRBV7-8 CASSPRTGRPSSYEQYF
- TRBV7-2 CASSSQGDYTEAFF
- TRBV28 CASSLTLFNQPQHF
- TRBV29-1 CSVQTSGEETQYF
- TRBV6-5 CASRGFPVSYEQYF
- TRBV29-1 CSANRGGIGELFF
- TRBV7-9 CASSLRDAGGSGYTF
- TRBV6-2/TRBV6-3 CASSSGVYSNQPQHF
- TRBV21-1 CAKGDQPQHF
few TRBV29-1 CGVAGRVGTDTQYF
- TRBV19 CASSMRAEAFF
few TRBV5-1 CASSLFDEQFF
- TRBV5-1 CASSLSSGGVYEQYF
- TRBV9 CASSVGQDNTEAFF